This T cell receptor beta chain was found in a study of molecular identifiers for immune sequencing clone quantification. For the study at large: In replicates, the authors split RNA from around 20,000 or 100,000 naive CD8 cells five ways and sequenced four. Points from the study as a whole: Clones above 20 RNA copies contained over 98% of effector molecules but under 1% of naive ones. Because of identical TCR molecules sharing a barcode, sizes of highly expanded clones could be underestimated.

With respect to this clonotype: Antigen unknown.

The CDR3 length is 13 residues. Germline V gene lookup returns CDR1 LNHDA and CDR2 SQIVND (reference sequence). V was trimmed by 10 bases and J by 1 base, leaving 12 bases between them. TCRdb reprocessed the PCR reads with MiXCR, giving one entry per CDR3 protein. The profile shows some 97,000 distinct CDR3 sequences, roughly a third of them singletons. Libraries used about 19,000 to 1,000,000 sorted naive CD8 T cells and 10%, 30% or 50% RNA input. The sequenced sample consisted of naive CD8+ T cells from blood, with Jurkat cell RNA spiked in. Documented subset: FACS-sorted CD8+CD4-CCR7+CD45RA+ naive T cells. The V call is TRBV19, the J call TRBJ2-3, with D possibly TRBD1 on 7 matching bases. The TCR comes from a human donor in good health. Some libraries in this study had Jurkat cell RNA spiked in. CDR3 protein: CATPGGCTDTQYF. DNA of the CDR3: TGTGCCACTCCAGGGGGGTGCACAGATACGCAGTATTTT.